This T cell receptor beta chain appears in the sequencing data of a study of identical twins. CDR1 and CDR2 from the germline V gene are MDHEN and SYDVKM. CDR3 length equals 15 residues. Trimming left V 8 bases short and J 0 bases short, with 16 bases between. As concerns this clonotype: As yet, its antigen is unknown.

TCRdb itself ran the 5' RACE reads through MiXCR, one entry per CDR3 protein. The table includes about 660,000 distinct CDR3 sequences, 8.6% detected once. Findings of the study overall: The authors noted that invariant MAIT and iNKT cells could partly confound zero-insertion analyses. Insertions were fewer in abundant cord blood beta clonotypes, whereas memory repertoires showed none of this pattern.

These data also formed part of another study, on yellow fever vaccine responses in identical twins.

The chain uses TRBV28 and TRBJ2-5; D is possibly TRBD2 (5 bases). Material: PBMCs. The receptor's source is a young woman in good health. DNA of the CDR3: TGTGCCAGCGGGTTACGGGGTGGGTACCAAGAGACCCAGTACTTC. The encoded protein is CASGLRGGYQETQYF.